The following is a T cell receptor beta chain sequence with its context. This specimen comes from a study of patients and donors after allogeneic stem cell transplantation. Each CDR3 protein is one row after TCRdb ran MiXCR on the RT-PCR reads. The sample records about a million distinct CDR3 sequences, approximately 18% being singletons. This CDR3 is built from 17 residues. Trimming removed 0 bases from V and 3 bases from J, with 14 bases in between. The source of this sequence is a human donor who was either an allogeneic HSCT recipient or a stem cell or donor lymphocyte infusion donor (not recorded which). It is not recorded whose cells these are; they may come from a transplant donor. This sequence joins TRBV12-3 or TRBV12-4 and TRBJ2-2; D is unclear. Source material: blood, either unsorted or a sorted T cell fraction (not recorded which). This CDR3 reads CASSLAGHPWDTGELFF. CDR3 coding DNA: TGTGCCAGCAGTTTAGCAGGTCACCCCTGGGACACCGGGGAGCTGTTTTTT.